The 7 T cell receptor beta chains below all came from one sample that was sequenced in a study of blood T cell repertoires in COVID-19 (dated by TCRdb to 2018 to 2020). Receptors were amplified or captured by the immunoSEQ multiplex PCR assay. TCRdb holds this immuneACCESS table with in-frame rearrangements only. Some clones are missing; in checked studies, unresolved V genes explain under half, and the rest has no known cause. The sample has fewer than 200,000 clones on record, just under 85% of them singletons. More than 7.5% of the sample belongs to the ten largest clones. Input material: peripheral blood. These receptor sequences come from a man aged 35-49 years who had recovered from COVID-19.

V gene TRBV7-9 combines with J gene TRBJ2-5; 7 bases fit TRBD1. The junction had 8 bases not matched to a gene; V was cut back by 5 bases and J by 2 bases. CDR3 length: 15 residues. The germline CDR1 and CDR2 sequences are SEHNR and FQNEAQ (reference sequence). In DNA, the CDR3 is TGTGCCAGCAGCAGATGGGACAGCCGGCAAGAGACCCAGTACTTC. Its translation: CASSRWDSRQETQYF.

This sequence joins TRBV7-8 and TRBJ1-4; D may be TRBD1 (6 bases). V was shortened by 0 bases and J by 10 bases, with 18 bases between the two germline ends. Germline assignment: CDR1 SGHVS and CDR2 FQNEAQ. The CDR3 spans 16 residues. The CDR3 region is CASSLAAGTKSGKLFF. The CDR3 nucleotides read TGTGCCAGCAGCTTAGCCGCCGGGACAAAGTCTGGAAAACTGTTTTTT.

The chain couples TRBV27 to TRBJ2-5; 9 bases align to TRBD1. This CDR3 spans 15 amino acids. The V gene's germline CDR1 is MNHEY and CDR2 SMNVEV (reference sequence). The V and J ends lost 5 bases and 1 base, in that order; junction bases with no gene match: 5. The CDR3 DNA reads TGTGCCAGCAGTCCCGGGACAGGGACCCAAGAGACCCAGTACTTC. It specifies CASSPGTGTQETQYF.

The CDR3 region is CAWSVTRNQPQHF. The CDR3 DNA reads TGTGCCTGGAGTGTCACGAGGAATCAGCCCCAGCATTTT. The genes are TRBV30 and TRBJ1-5; no clear D gene. Between the trimmed V and J ends, which lost 0 bases and 4 bases, there was a span of 7 bases. CDR3 size: 13 residues. Germline values: CDR1 GTSNPN, CDR2 SVGIG (reference sequence).

The V call is TRBV28, the J call TRBJ2-6; D is possibly TRBD1 (5 bases). The ends were cut back, 5 bases at V and 3 bases at J, with 5 bases in the middle. The germline CDR1 and CDR2 sequences are MDHEN and SYDVKM. The CDR3 consists of 13 residues. Written as DNA, the CDR3 is TGTGCCAGCAGTGGACATGGGGCCAACGTCCTGACTTTC. The encoded protein is CASSGHGANVLTF.

This clone has a single count. The rearrangement links TRBV5-4 to TRBJ2-1; D gene unclear. Germline CDR1 and CDR2: SGHNT and YYREEE (reference sequence). Trimming cost V 7 bases and J 0 bases, with 8 bases left between them. The CDR3 is 13 residues long. The CDR3 nucleotides read TGTGCCAGCCGAAAGAGCTCCTACAATGAGCAGTTCTTC. It is translated as CASRKSSYNEQFF.

The chain recombines TRBV11-2 with TRBJ2-1; 10 nucleotides align to TRBD1. There are 15 residues in the CDR3. The junction had 4 bases not matched to a gene; V was cut back by 6 bases and J by 2 bases. Germline lookup yields CDR1 SGHAT and CDR2 FQNNGV. CDR3 bases: TGTGCCAGCAGGCAGACAGGGGGCACCTACAATGAGCAGTTCTTC. Residues: CASRQTGGTYNEQFF.